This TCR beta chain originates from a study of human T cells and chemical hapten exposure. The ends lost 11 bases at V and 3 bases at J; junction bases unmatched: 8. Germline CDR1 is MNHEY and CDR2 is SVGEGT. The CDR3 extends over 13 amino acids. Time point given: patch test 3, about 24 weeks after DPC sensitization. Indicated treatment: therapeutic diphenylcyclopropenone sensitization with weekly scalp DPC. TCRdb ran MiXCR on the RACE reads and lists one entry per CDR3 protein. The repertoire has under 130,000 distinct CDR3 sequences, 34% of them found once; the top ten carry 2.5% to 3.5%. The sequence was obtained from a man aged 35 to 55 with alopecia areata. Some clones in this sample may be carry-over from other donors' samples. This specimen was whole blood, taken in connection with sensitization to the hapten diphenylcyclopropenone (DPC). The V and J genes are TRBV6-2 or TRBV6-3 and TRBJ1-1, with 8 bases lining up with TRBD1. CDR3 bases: TGTGCCTCTCAGAAGACAGGGGACACTGAAGCTTTCTTT. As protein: CASQKTGDTEAFF.